These 27 T cell receptor beta chains originate from one sample sequenced in a study of blood T cell repertoires in COVID-19. Here immunoSEQ multiplex PCR was the method, and the copy in TCRdb shows in-frame clones only, minus some. The repertoire holds 150,000 or so clones, with over 70% as singletons. The source material was PBMCs or T cells enriched from blood (not recorded which). The receptors were gathered from a woman aged 40 to 49 with acute COVID-19.

This clone was seen more than once but under ten times. In nucleotides, the CDR3 is TGTGCCAGCAGCTGGAGGGGTGGGAGGCTTTTTACCTACAATGAGCAGTTCTTC. It translates to CASSWRGGRLFTYNEQFF. The chain links TRBV5-4 to TRBJ2-1; D perhaps matches TRBD2 (6 bases). Germline values: CDR1 SGHNT, CDR2 YYREEE (reference sequence). Trimming took off 3 bases at V and 2 bases at J, with 21 bases between the two ends. The CDR3 extends over 18 amino acids.

V and J are TRBV4-2 and TRBJ1-1; possibly TRBD1 for D (5 bases). Trimming took 0 bases from V and 4 from J, leaving 15 bases between them. CDR1 LGHNA and CDR2 YNFKEQ come from the germline V gene. The CDR3 is 16 amino acids. DNA of the CDR3: TGTGCCAGCAGCCAAGATAACGTCGGGGGTTTCACTGAAGCTTTCTTT. Translating gives CASSQDNVGGFTEAFF.

V usage is TRBV27 and J usage is TRBJ1-5, with D perhaps TRBD1 (6 bases). The CDR3 is 16 amino acids. The germline CDR1 and CDR2 sequences are MNHEY and SMNVEV (reference sequence). Trimming pared 6 bases from V and 0 bases from J, leaving 15 bases between. CDR3: CASSATGTPSNQPQHF. The CDR3 coding sequence is TGTGCCAGCAGCGCTACAGGGACACCTAGCAATCAGCCCCAGCATTTT.

This chain joins TRBV5-1 and TRBJ2-1, with D maybe TRBD2 (5 bases). CDR1 and CDR2 from the germline V gene are SGHRS and YFSETQ. This CDR3 region has 16 residues. Trimming stripped 0 bases from V and 0 bases from J, with 10 bases between. As DNA, the CDR3 is TGCGCCAGCAGCTTGGGCTCCAGCGGCTCCTACAATGAGCAGTTCTTC. As protein: CASSLGSSGSYNEQFF.

This chain joins TRBV7-9 and TRBJ2-7; 8 bases are shared with TRBD2. The CDR3 covers 13 residues. Germline CDR1 SEHNR, CDR2 FQNEAQ (reference sequence). V was clipped by 11 bases and J by 5 bases; unmatched bases: 11. This CDR3 reads CAGAWSGRDEQYF. CDR3 nucleotides: TGTGCCGGTGCGTGGAGCGGGAGAGACGAGCAGTACTTC.

This clone was observed a handful of times. The rearrangement joins TRBV19 to TRBJ1-1; D perhaps matches TRBD1 (6 bases). Per germline, CDR1 LNHDA and CDR2 SQIVND (reference sequence). CDR3 length: 11 residues. V lost 10 bases to trimming and J lost 5 bases, with 11 bases between them. The CDR3 DNA reads TGTGCCACCCAGGGGTGGACTGAAGCTTTCTTT. Protein: CATQGWTEAFF.

The rearrangement uses TRBV7-8 and TRBJ2-1, with 7 bases matching TRBD2. The J segment lost 2 bases and the V segment lost 5 bases, leaving 6 bases of the junction unmatched. The CDR3 consists of 15 residues. Germline V gene lookup returns CDR1 SGHVS and CDR2 FQNEAQ. The CDR3, as DNA: TGTGCCAGCAGCCGAAGACTAGCTACCTACAATGAGCAGTTCTTC. The encoded protein is CASSRRLATYNEQFF.

The CDR3: CSVPQMGLAGVGEQFF. CDR3 nucleotide sequence: TGCAGCGTTCCCCAGATGGGACTAGCGGGAGTAGGTGAGCAGTTCTTC. The chain recombines TRBV29-1 with TRBJ2-1; 14 nucleotides agree with TRBD2. J gave up 9 bases and V 5 bases, and 12 bases lay outside the gene matches. The CDR3 length is 16 residues. The V gene's germline CDR1 is SQVTM and CDR2 ANQGSEA.

Many counts were recorded for this clone. J is TRBJ1-5 and V is TRBV19; 10 bases line up with TRBD1. Germline CDR1 LNHDA, CDR2 SQIVND (reference sequence). Trimming took 4 bases from V and 0 from J; bases not matched to a gene: 9. This CDR3 has 18 amino acids. For the CDR3, the DNA is TGTGCCAGTAGTACCACCGACAGGGGGCTCGATAGCAATCAGCCCCAGCATTTT. Its translation: CASSTTDRGLDSNQPQHF. The full variable domain, completed using reference TRBV19 and TRBJ1-5, is DGGITQSPKYLFRKEGQNVTLSCEQNLNHDAMYWYRQDPGQGLRLIYYSQIVNDFQKGDIAEGYSVSREKKESFPLTVTSAQKNPTAFYLCASSTTDRGLDSNQPQHFGDGTRLSIL.

The chain recombines TRBV4-2 with TRBJ1-3; a possible D gene is TRBD1 (6 bases). The germline V gene has CDR1 LGHNA and CDR2 YNFKEQ. CDR3 size: 17 residues. V dropped 1 base and J dropped 0 bases, with 13 bases sitting between them. The CDR3, as DNA: TGTGCCAGCAGCCAAGCAGGGACATCTCACTCTGGAAACACCATATATTTT. Its translation: CASSQAGTSHSGNTIYF.

A single count supports this clone. The genes are TRBV27 and TRBJ2-7, with TRBD2 identical over 7 bases. The CDR3 loop spans 15 amino acids. Germline CDR1 and CDR2: MNHEY and SMNVEV (reference sequence). V gave up 2 bases and J gave up 2 bases; unmatched junction bases: 6. DNA for the CDR3: TGTGCCAGCAGTTTAGGCGGGAGCGCTACCTACGAGCAGTACTTC. Translating it yields CASSLGGSATYEQYF.

The chain couples TRBV18 to TRBJ2-1; tentatively, D is TRBD2 (5 bases). Trimming removed 3 bases from V and 4 bases from J, with 10 bases in between. The germline CDR1 and CDR2 sequences are KGHSH and LQKENI. The CDR3 runs to 14 residues. CDR3 DNA: TGTGCCAGCTCACCCCAAGCGGCATACAATGAGCAGTTCTTC. Translation gives CASSPQAAYNEQFF.

This chain connects TRBV10-3 to TRBJ1-2; D remains unclear. The CDR3 is 13 amino acids. CDR1 is ENHRY and CDR2 is SYGVKD in the germline V gene. The ends were cut back, 10 bases at V and 2 bases at J, with 14 bases in the middle. CDR3: CATQAAGNYGYTF. The CDR3 nucleotides are TGTGCCACCCAGGCGGCGGGGAACTATGGCTACACCTTC.

V gene TRBV9 combines with J gene TRBJ1-2, with no clear D. The V gene lost 3 bases and the J gene lost 5 bases, with 14 bases spanning the gap. Germline V lookup: CDR1 SGDLS, CDR2 YYNGEE. This CDR3 contains 14 residues. The CDR3 sequence: CASSALEGGYGYTF. The CDR3 nucleotides are TGTGCCAGCAGCGCCCTGGAGGGTGGGTATGGCTACACCTTC.

The chain is built from TRBV2 and TRBJ2-1; TRBD2 matches 7 bases. The CDR3 consists of 14 residues. Per germline, CDR1 SNHLY and CDR2 FYNNEI. The ends lost 6 bases at V and 7 bases at J; junction bases unmatched: 9. In nucleotides, the CDR3 is TGTGCCAGCAGCTTGGGCGGGAGTGGTAATGAGCAGTTCTTC. Translating gives CASSLGGSGNEQFF.

This chain connects TRBV4-2 to TRBJ1-3; 9 bases are shared with TRBD1. The CDR3 sequence is 13 residues long. Per germline, CDR1 LGHNA and CDR2 YNFKEQ. Unmatched junction bases numbered 4, after V lost 5 bases and J lost 8 bases. The CDR3 loop is CASSSQGAHTIYF. The CDR3 DNA reads TGTGCCAGCAGCTCACAGGGGGCACACACCATATATTTT.

To note about this clone: At one end the junction does not follow the germline gene, possibly because of a read error. This chain links TRBV7-7 with TRBJ2-5; 11 bases are a match to TRBD1. The CDR3 sequence is 15 residues long. Germline CDR1 reads SSHAT; CDR2 reads FNYEAQ (reference sequence). The CDR3 here is CASSLRGQGGETQYF. The CDR3 nucleotides are TGTGCTAGCAGTTTAAGGGGACAGGGGGGCGAGACCCAGTACTTC.

The chain recombines TRBV4-2 with TRBJ2-3, with 7 bases fitting TRBD1. CDR1 LGHNA and CDR2 YNFKEQ come from the germline V gene. The V and J ends lost 0 bases and 5 bases, in that order; junction bases with no gene match: 8. This CDR3 region has 16 residues. This chain's CDR3 is CASSQDLTQGVDTQYF. CDR3 DNA sequence: TGTGCCAGCAGCCAAGATCTTACCCAGGGGGTAGATACGCAGTATTTT.

Written as DNA, the CDR3 is TGTGCCATCAGGGGGGGGACAGGGGCCTACAATGAGCAGTTCTTC. This translates into CAIRGGTGAYNEQFF. The chain is built from TRBV10-3 and TRBJ2-1, with TRBD1 matching over 10 bases. Germline values: CDR1 ENHRY, CDR2 SYGVKD. Trimming at V came to 6 bases and at J to 2 bases, leaving 4 bases not matched to a gene. The CDR3 spans 15 residues.

The V and J genes are TRBV2 and TRBJ1-1; D is perhaps TRBD1 (6 bases). Per germline, CDR1 SNHLY and CDR2 FYNNEI. This CDR3 is 14 amino acids long. The V and J ends lost 7 bases and 0 bases respectively, with 12 bases between them. Here the CDR3 reads CASTYREMNTEAFF. CDR3 bases: TGTGCCAGCACGTACAGGGAAATGAACACTGAAGCTTTCTTT. The full variable domain, in which reference TRBV2 and TRBJ1-1 provide the parts outside the CDR3, is EPEVTQTPSHQVTQMGQEVILRCVPISNHLYFYWYRQILGQKVEFLVSFYNNEISEKSEIFDDQFSVERPDGSNFTLKIRSTKLEDSAMYFCASTYREMNTEAFFGQGTRLTVV.

The gene calls are TRBV19 and TRBJ1-6, with D unclear. CDR3 size: 13 residues. The V gene's germline CDR1 is LNHDA and CDR2 SQIVND (reference sequence). V dropped 5 bases and J dropped 5 bases, with 7 bases sitting between them. CDR3 protein: CASSPVNNSPLHF. As DNA, the CDR3 is TGTGCCAGTAGTCCCGTAAATAATTCACCCCTCCACTTT.

The chain is built from TRBV27 and TRBJ2-2, with TRBD2 matching over 9 bases. The CDR3 length is 15 residues. V gave up 6 bases and J gave up 6 bases; unmatched junction bases: 8. Germline CDR1 MNHEY, CDR2 SMNVEV (reference sequence). The CDR3 region is CASRFSGRGAGELFF. CDR3 DNA: TGTGCCAGCAGGTTTAGCGGGAGAGGAGCCGGGGAGCTGTTTTTT.

The genes are TRBV27 and TRBJ1-1; a weak D match, TRBD1 (5 bases). Germline V gene data show CDR1 as MNHEY and CDR2 as SMNVEV (reference sequence). The CDR3 is 13 residues long. V lost 3 bases and J 1 base, leaving 6 bases between the germline ends. CDR3 loop: CASSLGGNTEAFF. The CDR3 DNA follows: TGTGCCAGCAGTTTGGGGGGGAACACTGAAGCTTTCTTT.

The chain couples TRBV27 to TRBJ1-6; D may be TRBD1 (5 bases). From germline, CDR1 is MNHEY and CDR2 SMNVEV (reference sequence). The germline V and J ends were trimmed by 3 bases and 4 bases, with 7 bases remaining between them. The CDR3 has 14 amino acids. The CDR3 protein is CASSLGGYNSPLHF. In DNA, the CDR3 is TGTGCCAGCAGTTTGGGGGGGTATAATTCACCCCTCCACTTT.

The rearrangement links TRBV6-5 to TRBJ2-1, with D tentatively TRBD2 (7 bases). The germline V and J ends were trimmed by 7 bases and 15 bases, with 28 bases remaining between them. Looked up from germline, CDR1 is MNHEY and CDR2 is SVGAGI. There are 15 residues in the CDR3. The CDR3 nucleotides are TGTGCCAGCACCCGACTAGAGGGGGGGGCAGGAGTGCCGTTCTTC. This encodes CASTRLEGGAGVPFF.

The chain combines TRBV2 with TRBJ1-2; D may be TRBD1 (6 bases). The CDR3 sequence is 14 residues long. Germline V gene sequence: CDR1 SNHLY, CDR2 FYNNEI. Trimming took 7 bases from V and 2 from J, leaving 14 bases between them. The CDR3 here is CASKLNRENYGYTF. CDR3 nucleotides: TGTGCCAGCAAACTTAACAGGGAAAACTATGGCTACACCTTC.

The sample holds one count of this clone. This chain connects TRBV5-1 to TRBJ2-1; 9 bases line up with TRBD2. The J segment lost 5 bases and the V segment lost 1 base, leaving 7 bases of the junction unmatched. The CDR3 has 16 residues. The V gene's germline CDR1 is SGHRS and CDR2 YFSETQ. CDR3 coding DNA: TGCGCCAGCAGCTTGAGGGCGGCTAGCGGGAACAATGAGCAGTTCTTC. Its protein product is CASSLRAASGNNEQFF.